The TCR beta chain described here comes from a study of blood T cell repertoires in COVID-19. Profiled with immunoSEQ multiplex PCR; TCRdb holds only in-frame clones, not every one. The repertoire holds about 260,000 clones, with about 91% as singletons. The CDR3 runs to 15 residues. The trim removed 1 base at V and 8 bases at J, leaving 7 bases unmatched. CDR1 SGHAT and CDR2 FQNNGV come from the germline V gene. Material: peripheral blood. The clonotype originates from a person under 35 with COVID-19, enrolled during active disease. The V and J genes are TRBV11-2 and TRBJ2-1, with 8 bases fitting TRBD2. The CDR3 DNA is TGTGCCAGCAGCTTAGTAGGGACTAGTTCGGATGAGCAGTTCTTC. It is translated as CASSLVGTSSDEQFF.